The rows below give T cell receptor beta chains drawn from one sample of a study of CD8 T cells in Susac syndrome. TCRdb called the immunoSEQ multiplex PCR reads again in MiXCR, with one record for every CDR3 protein. The table has about 60,000 distinct CDR3 sequences, roughly 94% seen once. What was sequenced was CD8+ T cells from PBMCs. The receptors here all came from a human donor with multiple sclerosis. Both conserved end residues are part of each CDR3. D genes are given only for firm matches. Expanded clones are given a class, and other clones once, few, many or no size at all.

CDR3aa: CASSLTGEDQPQHF
CDR3nt: TGTGCCAGCAGTTTAACAGGGGAGGATCAGCCCCAGCATTTT
d_gene: TRBD1
abundance: -
j_gene: TRBJ1-5
v_gene: TRBV12-3/TRBV12-4

CDR3aa: CSASLGRGRDEQFF
CDR3nt: TGCAGTGCTAGTTTGGGCAGGGGACGGGATGAGCAGTTCTTC
d_gene: -
abundance: -
j_gene: TRBJ2-1
v_gene: TRBV20-1

CDR3aa: CASSGRDSIHEQYF
CDR3nt: TGTGCCAGCAGCGGCCGGGACAGCATCCACGAGCAGTACTTC
d_gene: TRBD1
abundance: -
j_gene: TRBJ2-7
v_gene: TRBV9

CDR3aa: CASSLRLGWFF
CDR3nt: TGTGCCAGCAGCCTACGACTAGGTTGGTTCTTC
d_gene: -
abundance: -
j_gene: TRBJ2-1
v_gene: TRBV7-9

CDR3aa: CASSLTPGHSYEQYF
CDR3nt: TGTGCCAGCAGTCTGACTCCGGGACACTCCTACGAGCAGTACTTC
d_gene: -
abundance: -
j_gene: TRBJ2-7
v_gene: TRBV27

CDR3aa: CSVGTSKEQYF
CDR3nt: TGCAGCGTTGGGACATCTAAAGAGCAGTACTTC
d_gene: -
abundance: -
j_gene: TRBJ2-7
v_gene: TRBV29-1

CDR3aa: CASSSRAQPTYEQYF
CDR3nt: TGTGCCAGCAGCTCGAGGGCCCAACCCACCTACGAGCAGTACTTC
d_gene: -
abundance: -
j_gene: TRBJ2-7
v_gene: TRBV7-9

CDR3aa: CASSQDVPGLGYNEQFF
CDR3nt: TGCGCCAGCAGCCAAGATGTTCCGGGACTGGGATACAATGAGCAGTTCTTC
d_gene: -
abundance: -
j_gene: TRBJ2-1
v_gene: TRBV4-3

CDR3aa: CASSEYGGGSSYEQYF
CDR3nt: TGTGCCAGCAGTGAATACGGGGGAGGATCCTCCTACGAGCAGTACTTC
d_gene: -
abundance: -
j_gene: TRBJ2-7
v_gene: TRBV25-1

CDR3aa: CASSSRDRGYNSPLHF
CDR3nt: TGTGCCAGCTCATCCCGGGACAGGGGATATAATTCACCCCTCCACTTT
d_gene: TRBD1
abundance: -
j_gene: TRBJ1-6
v_gene: TRBV18

CDR3aa: CSARDQGQPQHF
CDR3nt: TGCAGTGCTAGAGATCAGGGCCAGCCCCAGCATTTT
d_gene: -
abundance: -
j_gene: TRBJ1-5
v_gene: TRBV20-1

CDR3aa: CASSLGSREFYEQYF
CDR3nt: TGTGCCAGCAGCTTGGGTTCGAGGGAGTTCTACGAGCAGTACTTC
d_gene: -
abundance: -
j_gene: TRBJ2-7
v_gene: TRBV5-6

CDR3aa: CSARDLDSGGFEQYF
CDR3nt: TGCAGTGCTAGAGATCTTGATAGCGGGGGTTTCGAGCAGTACTTC
d_gene: TRBD2
abundance: -
j_gene: TRBJ2-7
v_gene: TRBV20-1

CDR3aa: CAILSNTSPLHF
CDR3nt: TGTGCCATCCTATCTAACACCTCACCCCTCCACTTT
d_gene: -
abundance: -
j_gene: TRBJ1-6
v_gene: TRBV24-1

CDR3aa: CASSLGGNGLYEQYF
CDR3nt: TGTGCCAGCAGCCTCGGCGGGAATGGGTTGTACGAGCAGTACTTC
d_gene: -
abundance: -
j_gene: TRBJ2-7
v_gene: TRBV9

CDR3aa: CASSQGSGTANYGYTF
CDR3nt: TGCGCCAGCAGTCAAGGGTCTGGGACAGCTAACTATGGCTACACCTTC
d_gene: TRBD1
abundance: -
j_gene: TRBJ1-2
v_gene: TRBV4-1

CDR3aa: CSARDFDVASNTEAFF
CDR3nt: TGCAGTGCTAGAGATTTCGACGTAGCCAGCAACACTGAAGCTTTCTTT
d_gene: -
abundance: once
j_gene: TRBJ1-1
v_gene: TRBV20-1

CDR3aa: CASSATGNYGYTF
CDR3nt: TGTGCCAGCAGTGCGACAGGGAACTATGGCTACACCTTC
d_gene: TRBD1
abundance: -
j_gene: TRBJ1-2
v_gene: TRBV27

CDR3aa: CASSLASGGHNEQFF
CDR3nt: TGTGCCAGCAGCTTAGCTAGCGGGGGGCACAATGAGCAGTTCTTC
d_gene: TRBD2
abundance: -
j_gene: TRBJ2-1
v_gene: TRBV13

CDR3aa: CASSQSSGTRLNEQFF
CDR3nt: TGCGCCAGCAGTCAATCAAGCGGGACTAGGCTCAATGAGCAGTTCTTC
d_gene: TRBD2
abundance: -
j_gene: TRBJ2-1
v_gene: TRBV23-1

CDR3aa: CASSYPATSGSVEQYF
CDR3nt: TGTGCCAGCAGCTATCCCGCGACTAGCGGATCAGTCGAGCAGTACTTC
d_gene: TRBD2
abundance: -
j_gene: TRBJ2-7
v_gene: TRBV11-2

CDR3aa: CASSLQGADEQYF
CDR3nt: TGCGCCAGCAGCCTCCAGGGGGCTGACGAGCAGTACTTC
d_gene: TRBD1
abundance: -
j_gene: TRBJ2-7
v_gene: TRBV5-1

CDR3aa: CDSSLRGTEAFF
CDR3nt: TGTGACAGCAGCTTGCGGGGGACTGAAGCTTTCTTT
d_gene: -
abundance: -
j_gene: TRBJ1-1
v_gene: TRBV5-6

CDR3aa: CASSLASGAQPQHF
CDR3nt: TGTGCCAGCAGCTTGGCTAGCGGGGCACAGCCCCAGCATTTT
d_gene: -
abundance: -
j_gene: TRBJ1-5
v_gene: TRBV5-6

CDR3aa: CASSQDKAVDEQYF
CDR3nt: TGTGCCAGCAGCCAGGACAAGGCTGTCGACGAGCAGTACTTC
d_gene: -
abundance: -
j_gene: TRBJ2-7
v_gene: TRBV3-1

CDR3aa: CASSYSGGPYEQYF
CDR3nt: TGTGCCAGCAGTTACTCGGGCGGGCCCTACGAGCAGTACTTC
d_gene: -
abundance: once
j_gene: TRBJ2-7
v_gene: TRBV6-6

CDR3aa: CASSSDMNPYEQYF
CDR3nt: TGTGCCAGCAGCTCCGACATGAATCCCTACGAGCAGTACTTC
d_gene: -
abundance: -
j_gene: TRBJ2-7
v_gene: TRBV13

CDR3aa: CSARGLAGVSYEQYF
CDR3nt: TGCAGTGCCAGAGGACTAGCGGGGGTCTCCTACGAGCAGTACTTC
d_gene: TRBD2
abundance: -
j_gene: TRBJ2-7
v_gene: TRBV20-1

CDR3aa: CASSLGTSGISGANVLTF
CDR3nt: TGTGCCAGCAGCTTAGGGACTAGCGGAATCTCTGGGGCCAACGTCCTGACTTTC
d_gene: TRBD2
abundance: -
j_gene: TRBJ2-6
v_gene: TRBV7-8

CDR3aa: CAWSGQGSDEQYF
CDR3nt: TGTGCCTGGAGTGGGCAAGGAAGCGACGAGCAGTACTTC
d_gene: -
abundance: -
j_gene: TRBJ2-7
v_gene: TRBV30